This TCR beta chain comes out of a study of identical twins. Findings and limits, study-wide: Twin sharing of out-of-frame TCR alpha was underestimated by models in monozygotic pairs. Without tracking the same donors, conclusions rested on cross-sectional statistical analysis. The study found weaker excess twin sharing in beta out-of-frame sequences.

The CDR3 consists of 18 residues. Trimming took 4 bases from V and 0 from J, leaving 21 bases between them. CDR1 and CDR2 (germline): SGHRS, YFSETQ. cDNA molecules carried unique molecular identifiers, and template switching added a universal primer site. One entry per CDR3 protein, called by TCRdb with MiXCR from the 5' RACE reads. The table includes 350,000 to 600,000 distinct CDR3 sequences, 12% to 15% detected once. This clonotype was counted ten times or more. Its target is unknown. This same sample was also taken into another study, of yellow fever vaccine responses in identical twins.

The J gene is TRBJ2-3, the V gene TRBV5-1, with D possibly TRBD2 on 5 matching bases. The source is a woman aged 18-29 years in good health. Input material: CD4+ T cells sorted from blood. CDR3 coding DNA: TGCGCCAGCAGCAGGACCCCTACACCACGGGGAAGCACAGATACGCAGTATTTT. Protein: CASSRTPTPRGSTDTQYF.